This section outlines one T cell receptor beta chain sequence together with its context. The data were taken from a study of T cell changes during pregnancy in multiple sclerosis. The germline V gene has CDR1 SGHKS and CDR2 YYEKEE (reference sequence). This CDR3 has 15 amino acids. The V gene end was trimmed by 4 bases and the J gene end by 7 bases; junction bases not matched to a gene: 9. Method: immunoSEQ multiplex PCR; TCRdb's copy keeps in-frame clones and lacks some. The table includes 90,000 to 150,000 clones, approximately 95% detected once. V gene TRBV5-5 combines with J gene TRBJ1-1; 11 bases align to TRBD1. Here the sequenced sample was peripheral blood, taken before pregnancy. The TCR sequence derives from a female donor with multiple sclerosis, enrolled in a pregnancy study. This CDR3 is CASSPQGGQGVEAFF. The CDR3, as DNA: TGTGCCAGCAGCCCGCAGGGGGGACAGGGGGTTGAAGCTTTCTTT.